This is a list of T cell receptor beta chains from one sample in a study of shared clonotypes between healthy human individuals. Generated by immunoSEQ multiplex PCR, the TCRdb table keeps only in-frame clones and is missing some. This table has a few million clones, approximately 94% appearing once. The sample was naive CD4+ T cells sorted from blood. Receptor source: a man younger than 35 in good health. The CDR3 runs from the conserved cysteine through the conserved F or W. A D gene is named only where the DNA matches it firmly. Rows give clone size only sometimes, using once, few, many, or a class for an expanded clone.

size: NA; J: TRBJ2-7; V: TRBV28; D: TRBD2; DNA: TGTGCCTCCGTCGCGGCTAGCGGGGGGTCGCCGTACGAGCAGTACTTC; CDR3: CASVAASGGSPYEQYF
size: NA; J: TRBJ2-3; V: TRBV21-1; D: NA; DNA: TGTGCCAGCAGCAAAGCCCAAGGCCGCACAGATACGCAGTATTTT; CDR3: CASSKAQGRTDTQYF
size: NA; J: TRBJ1-1; V: TRBV28; D: NA; DNA: TGTGCCAGCAGTTTATTTCCTCTGAAGGTGCAAAAGACAGGAGAAGCTTTCTTT; CDR3: CASSLFPLKVQKTGEAFF
size: NA; J: TRBJ2-7; V: TRBV4-3; D: NA; DNA: TGCGCCAGCAGCCAAAGGACGGGCTACGAGCAGTACTTC; CDR3: CASSQRTGYEQYF
size: NA; J: TRBJ2-3; V: TRBV11-2; D: NA; DNA: TGTGCCAGCAGCTTCGGGCACACAGATACGCAGTATTTT; CDR3: CASSFGHTDTQYF
size: NA; J: TRBJ2-5; V: TRBV6-1; D: NA; DNA: TGTGCCAGCAGCCCCTGGAGGGGGGGCCAAGAGACCCAGTACTTC; CDR3: CASSPWRGGQETQYF
size: NA; J: TRBJ1-1; V: TRBV6-4; D: NA; DNA: TGTGCCAGCAGTCGTGACGGGGGCACTGAAGCTTTCTTT; CDR3: CASSRDGGTEAFF
size: NA; J: TRBJ2-1; V: TRBV5-1; D: NA; DNA: TGCGCCAGCAGCTCCCCGGTGGCTTCTTACAATGAGCAGTTCTTC; CDR3: CASSSPVASYNEQFF
size: NA; J: TRBJ1-6; V: TRBV5-6; D: NA; DNA: TGTGCCAGCAGCTTAAATAATTCACCCCTCCACTTT; CDR3: CASSLNNSPLHF
size: NA; J: TRBJ1-2; V: TRBV30; D: NA; DNA: TGTGCCTGGAAACTAGCTCTCTACGGCTACACCTTC; CDR3: CAWKLALYGYTF
size: NA; J: TRBJ2-2; V: TRBV5-1; D: NA; DNA: TGCGCCAGCAGCTTGGGGCAGTGGAACACCGGGGAGCTGTTTTTT; CDR3: CASSLGQWNTGELFF
size: NA; J: TRBJ2-2; V: TRBV7-2; D: TRBD2; DNA: TGTGCCAGCAGTCGTAAAGTCTCAACTAGCGCGAACACCGGGGAGCTGTTTTTT; CDR3: CASSRKVSTSANTGELFF
size: NA; J: TRBJ2-5; V: TRBV7-6; D: NA; DNA: TGTGCCAGCAGCGGCAGGCCCCAAGAGACCCAGTACTTC; CDR3: CASSGRPQETQYF
size: NA; J: TRBJ2-2; V: TRBV28; D: NA; DNA: TGTGCCAGCAGTTTATTGGGGATTTACACCGGGGAGCTGTTTTTT; CDR3: CASSLLGIYTGELFF
size: NA; J: TRBJ2-1; V: TRBV7-2; D: TRBD2; DNA: TGTGCCAGCAGCTTAGCGGCTAGCGGGACCTACAATGAGCAGTTCTTC; CDR3: CASSLAASGTYNEQFF
size: few; J: TRBJ1-6; V: TRBV28; D: TRBD1; DNA: TGTGCCAGCAGCTCTACAGGGGGCTGGTCACCCCTCCACTTT; CDR3: CASSSTGGWSPLHF
size: NA; J: TRBJ1-6; V: TRBV5-8; D: TRBD1; DNA: TGTGCCAGCAGCTTGGGGACAGGGAATTCACCCCTCCACTTT; CDR3: CASSLGTGNSPLHF
size: NA; J: TRBJ2-7; V: TRBV5-8; D: NA; DNA: TGTGCCAGCAGCCCCTGGACGGGGACGGGCGGCGAGCAGTACTTC; CDR3: CASSPWTGTGGEQYF
size: once; J: TRBJ2-5; V: TRBV15; D: TRBD2; DNA: TGTGCCACCAGCACTCCCCCCTCCTTAGGCGGGAGGTCTAGGGAGCAGTACTTC; CDR3: CATSTPPSLGGRSREQYF
size: NA; J: TRBJ2-5; V: TRBV7-3; D: TRBD1; DNA: TGTGCCAGCAGCTTAATGGGACAGGCCGGAGAGACCCAGTACTTC; CDR3: CASSLMGQAGETQYF
size: NA; J: TRBJ2-3; V: TRBV18; D: NA; DNA: TGTGCCAGCTCCCAAGCGGGCACAGATACGCAGTATTTT; CDR3: CASSQAGTDTQYF
size: NA; J: TRBJ2-7; V: TRBV10-3; D: TRBD2; DNA: TGTGCCATCAAGAGCGGGGGTTACGAGCAGTACTTC; CDR3: CAIKSGGYEQYF
size: NA; J: TRBJ1-4; V: TRBV30; D: NA; DNA: TGTGCCTGGACCAATGACGAAAAACTGTTTTTT; CDR3: CAWTNDEKLFF
size: NA; J: TRBJ2-3; V: TRBV11-2; D: TRBD2; DNA: TGTGCCAGCAGCTTAGTTCTAGCGGCCACAGATACGCAGTATTTT; CDR3: CASSLVLAATDTQYF
size: NA; J: TRBJ1-4; V: TRBV28; D: NA; DNA: TGTGCCAGCAGTACCCAAGACAGGCCTGGCGAAAAACTGTTTTTT; CDR3: CASSTQDRPGEKLFF
size: NA; J: TRBJ1-1; V: TRBV28; D: NA; DNA: TGTGCCAGCAGTGGTGGCACTGAAGCTTTCTTT; CDR3: CASSGGTEAFF
size: NA; J: TRBJ1-6; V: TRBV7-6; D: TRBD1; DNA: TGTGCCAGCAGCTTAGTAGCAGGGGGACACTCACCCCTCCACTTT; CDR3: CASSLVAGGHSPLHF
size: few; J: TRBJ1-1; V: TRBV10-1; D: NA; DNA: TGCGCCAGCAGCTCGACAGGCACTGAAGCTTTCTTT; CDR3: CASSSTGTEAFF
size: once; J: TRBJ1-2; V: TRBV7-9; D: NA; DNA: TGTGCCAGCGCCGCTCGGGACAATGGCTATGGCTACACCTTC; CDR3: CASAARDNGYGYTF
size: NA; J: TRBJ2-5; V: TRBV7-6; D: NA; DNA: TGTGCCAGCAGCTTACGTCCAGGCCAAGAGACCCAGTACTTC; CDR3: CASSLRPGQETQYF
size: NA; J: TRBJ2-7; V: TRBV30; D: TRBD2; DNA: TGTGCCTGGAGGGGGACTAGCGGGTACGAGCAGTACTTC; CDR3: CAWRGTSGYEQYF
size: NA; J: TRBJ1-3; V: TRBV5-1; D: NA; DNA: TGCGCCAGCAGCTTCGGCTACTCCAACTCTGGAAACACCATATATTTT; CDR3: CASSFGYSNSGNTIYF